These T cell receptor beta chains were read from a single sample in a study of blood T cell repertoires in COVID-19. Libraries were prepared by immunoSEQ multiplex PCR; TCRdb keeps only in-frame clonotypes and omits some of them. This repertoire shows 50,000 to 70,000 clones, about 66% found once; its top ten account for approximately 51%. Sequencing used PBMCs or T cells enriched from blood (not recorded which). The origin of the receptors is a woman aged 55-70 years who had been exposed to COVID-19. Both conserved end residues are part of each CDR3. D genes are given only for firm matches. Size is omitted from some rows. Given values are once, few, many or a class for expanded clones.

d_call	v_call	j_call	cdr3_length	clone_size	cdr3_nt	cdr3_aa
TRBD2	TRBV7-3	TRBJ2-3	16	-	TGTGCCAGCAGCCAAAACGTCTTCTTAGCGGGGGATACGCAGTATTTT	CASSQNVFLAGDTQYF
TRBD1	TRBV12-3/TRBV12-4	TRBJ1-4	13	-	TGTGCCAGCAGACAGGGGGGGGCCGGAAAACTGTTTTTT	CASRQGGAGKLFF
-	TRBV10-3	TRBJ2-1	16	-	TGTGCCATCAGTGCCCGAGGGGGGGCTTCCTACAATGAGCAGTTCTTC	CAISARGGASYNEQFF
-	TRBV11-1	TRBJ2-1	16	-	TGTGCCAGCAGCTCCCCAGAGGTTGGGTTTAACAATGAGCAGTTCTTC	CASSSPEVGFNNEQFF
TRBD2	TRBV11-2	TRBJ2-1	15	-	TGTGCCAGCAGCTACGGACTAGCGGGGGTAAATGAGCAGTTCTTC	CASSYGLAGVNEQFF
-	TRBV28	TRBJ1-5	13	-	TGTGCCAGCCAAGCAGGGGGCAATCAGCCCCAGCATTTT	CASQAGGNQPQHF
-	TRBV27	TRBJ2-7	16	-	TGTGCCAGCAGTGGACACGGGCTGCCCAAACCCTACGAGCAGTACTTC	CASSGHGLPKPYEQYF
-	TRBV28	TRBJ1-2	13	-	TGTGCCAGCAGTTTAACATCCGGGAATGGCTACACCTTC	CASSLTSGNGYTF
TRBD2	TRBV5-1	TRBJ2-7	15	-	TGCGCCAGCACTCTCGCTAGCGGGGGGGCCTACGAGCAGTACTTC	CASTLASGGAYEQYF
-	TRBV28	TRBJ1-1	15	-	TGTGCCAGCAGTTTCAATGGTCAGGGCCTCACTGAAGCTTTCTTT	CASSFNGQGLTEAFF
TRBD1	TRBV5-8	TRBJ1-2	14	many	TGTGCCAGTTGGGGGGACAGGGGCAACTATGGCTACACCTTC	CASWGDRGNYGYTF
TRBD1	TRBV6-5	TRBJ1-1	14	-	TGTGCCAGCACGCAAGCCCAGGGGGCAACTGAAGCTTTCTTT	CASTQAQGATEAFF
TRBD1	TRBV30	TRBJ1-6	17	once	TGTGCCTGGAACCCGGGGACAGGGGGCTTCTATAATTCACCCCTCCACTTT	CAWNPGTGGFYNSPLHF
-	TRBV15	TRBJ1-2	16	-	TGTGCCACCAGCTTACAGACCCACGCCTCTAACTATGGCTACACCTTC	CATSLQTHASNYGYTF
TRBD1	TRBV4-3	TRBJ1-2	14	-	TGCGCCAGCAGCCCGGACAGGGGGGACTATGGCTACACCTTC	CASSPDRGDYGYTF
TRBD1	TRBV14	TRBJ1-1	16	-	TGTGCCAGCAGCCCCCCGGACAGGGCTAGGAACACTGAAGCTTTCTTT	CASSPPDRARNTEAFF
-	TRBV7-9	TRBJ2-7	16	-	TGTGCCAGCAGCTTAGCCTGGGGGGAGGAGACCTACGAGCAGTACTTC	CASSLAWGEETYEQYF
-	TRBV5-4	TRBJ2-2	14	-	TGTGCCAGCAGCAACGAGATAAACACCGGGGAGCTGTTTTTT	CASSNEINTGELFF
-	TRBV9	TRBJ2-3	13	-	TGTGCCAGCAGCGTGGCGGCCAGCGGTCCTACTCTCTTT	CASSVAASGPTLF
-	TRBV5-1	TRBJ2-4	18	-	TGCGCCAGCAGCTTGGACGGTGACGGACTACTAGCCAAAAACATTCAGTACTTC	CASSLDGDGLLAKNIQYF
-	TRBV7-2	TRBJ2-4	14	few	TGTGCCAGCAGCTTAGAGTCCGGATCTAGCATTCAGTACTTC	CASSLESGSSIQYF